Included here is one T cell receptor beta chain sequence, with context. Its target is unknown. With 4 bases removed from V and 0 bases from J, the gap between germline ends came to 19 bases. The CDR3 is 18 amino acids. Germline CDR1 and CDR2: MDHEN and SYDVKM. These data come from a study of OX40 agonist ivuxolimab in advanced cancers. Study-wide background: With a range of 23 to 79, age averaged approximately 64 years, and around 80% were male.

Study-level findings and limits: Circulating CD4+ and CD8+ T cells showed clonal expansion by week 6 at 0.1 to 3.0 mg/kg.

Sequencing used immunoSEQ multiplex PCR; TCRdb keeps in-frame clones, though not all of them. The table has about 66,000 clones, about four fifths seen once. The sample consisted of CD4+ or CD8+ T cells sorted from blood, taken in a trial of the OX40 agonist ivuxolimab. The rearrangement uses TRBV28 and TRBJ1-5; D not certain. The TCR sequence derives from an adult with an advanced solid tumor such as melanoma, head and neck, liver or kidney cancer. Here the CDR3 reads CASSSINFFGHSNQPQHF. CDR3 DNA sequence: TGTGCCAGCAGTTCTATTAATTTCTTCGGGCATAGCAATCAGCCCCAGCATTTT. The full variable domain, completed using reference TRBV28 and TRBJ1-5, is DVKVTQSSRYLVKRTGEKVFLECVQDMDHENMFWYRQDPGLGLRLIYFSYDVKMKEKGDIPEGYSVSREKKERFSLILESASTNQTSMYLCASSSINFFGHSNQPQHFGDGTRLSIL.